This TCR beta chain comes out of a study of T cell responses to AZD1222 COVID-19 vaccine. Sequencing was performed with immunoSEQ multiplex PCR; in TCRdb, only in-frame clones are kept and a portion is missing. This sample has around 100,000 clones, with 90% found just once. Study results and caveats: Vaccine-related CD4 TCRs covered spike, predominating at 160-218 and 743-854.

With 4 bases removed from V and 5 bases from J, the gap between germline ends came to 14 bases. This CDR3 comprises 14 residues. From germline, CDR1 is KGHSH and CDR2 LQKENI. About this clone: The antigen remains unidentified.

The clonotype comes from an adult in good health. Specimen: peripheral blood, collected on day 0 of AZD1222 vaccination. The rearrangement uses TRBV18 and TRBJ1-1; TRBD1 is a possible D gene (5 bases). The CDR3 sequence is CASSHPGGTTEAFF. The CDR3 nucleotides are TGTGCCAGCTCACACCCGGGAGGGACTACTGAAGCTTTCTTT.